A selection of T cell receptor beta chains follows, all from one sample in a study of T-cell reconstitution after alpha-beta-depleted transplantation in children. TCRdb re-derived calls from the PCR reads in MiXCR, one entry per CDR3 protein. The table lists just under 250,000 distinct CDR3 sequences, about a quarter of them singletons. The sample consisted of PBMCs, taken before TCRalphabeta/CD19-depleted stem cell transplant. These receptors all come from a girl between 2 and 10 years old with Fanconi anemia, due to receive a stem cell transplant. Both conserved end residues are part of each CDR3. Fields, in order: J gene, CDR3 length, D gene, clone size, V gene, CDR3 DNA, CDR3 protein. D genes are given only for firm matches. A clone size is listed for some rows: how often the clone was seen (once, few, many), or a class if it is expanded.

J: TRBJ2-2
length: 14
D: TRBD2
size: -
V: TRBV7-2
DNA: TGTGCCAGCAGCCTTCGACTAGCCTCCGGGGAGCTGTTTTTT
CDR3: CASSLRLASGELFF

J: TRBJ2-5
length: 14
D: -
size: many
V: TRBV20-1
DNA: TGCAGTGCTAGAGGTGTGGACTCCGAGGAGACCCAGTACTTC
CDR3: CSARGVDSEETQYF

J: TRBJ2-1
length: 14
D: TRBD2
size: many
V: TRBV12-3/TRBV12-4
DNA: TGTGCCAGCAGCCTAGCGGGGGGAATCAATGAGCAGTTCTTC
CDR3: CASSLAGGINEQFF

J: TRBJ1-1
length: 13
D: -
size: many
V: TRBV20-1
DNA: TGCAGTGGGGGGGAATGGATGAACACTGAAGCTTTCTTT
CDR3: CSGGEWMNTEAFF

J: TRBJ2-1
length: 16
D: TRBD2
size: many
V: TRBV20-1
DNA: TGCAGTGCTAGAGGATATAGCGGGATGGTGTACAATGAGCAGTTCTTC
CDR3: CSARGYSGMVYNEQFF

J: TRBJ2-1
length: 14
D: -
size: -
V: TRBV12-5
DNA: TGTGCTAGCAGGTTGGTGGCAGGCCGCAATGAGCAGTTCTTC
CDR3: CASRLVAGRNEQFF

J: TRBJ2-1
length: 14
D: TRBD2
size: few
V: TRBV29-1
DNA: TGCAGCGCCGCAGCGGGAGTGTCCTACAATGAGCAGTTCTTC
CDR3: CSAAAGVSYNEQFF

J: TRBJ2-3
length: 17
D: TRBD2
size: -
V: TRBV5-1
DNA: TGCGCCAGCAGCAAGTCTCCGACGGGACTAGCGACAGATACGCAGTATTTT
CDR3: CASSKSPTGLATDTQYF

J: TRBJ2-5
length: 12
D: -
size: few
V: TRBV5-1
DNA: TGCGCCAGCAGCGTTGTCCAAGAGACCCAGTACTTC
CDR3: CASSVVQETQYF

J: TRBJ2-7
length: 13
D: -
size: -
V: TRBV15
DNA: TGTGCCACCAGTCCAGGGGCCACCTACGAGCAGTACTTC
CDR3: CATSPGATYEQYF

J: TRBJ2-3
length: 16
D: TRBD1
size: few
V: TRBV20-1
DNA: TGCAGTGCTGCTACTACCGGGACAGCCCACACAGATACGCAGTATTTT
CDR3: CSAATTGTAHTDTQYF

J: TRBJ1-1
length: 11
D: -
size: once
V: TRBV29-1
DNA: TGCAGCGGGATCAGGGAGACTGAAGCTTTCTTT
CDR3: CSGIRETEAFF

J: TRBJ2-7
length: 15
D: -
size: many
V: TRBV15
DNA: TGTGCCACCAGCAGAGTACGACAGGGAGGCTACGAGCAGTACTTC
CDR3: CATSRVRQGGYEQYF

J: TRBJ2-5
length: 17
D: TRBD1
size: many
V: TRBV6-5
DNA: TGTGCCAGCAGGCCACTCAACCCGGGACAGGGTGTCGAGACCCAGTACTTC
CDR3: CASRPLNPGQGVETQYF

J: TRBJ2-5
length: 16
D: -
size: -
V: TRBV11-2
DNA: TGTGCCAGCAGCTTAGGCGGCGGACGGCTTCAAGAGACCCAGTACTTC
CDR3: CASSLGGGRLQETQYF

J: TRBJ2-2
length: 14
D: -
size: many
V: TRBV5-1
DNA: TGCGCCAGCAGCTTGGTGGAGGGAACCGGGGAGCTGTTTTTT
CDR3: CASSLVEGTGELFF

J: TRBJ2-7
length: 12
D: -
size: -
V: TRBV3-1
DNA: TGTGCCAGCAGCCAAGTGTCAGCAAAGCAGTACTTC
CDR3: CASSQVSAKQYF

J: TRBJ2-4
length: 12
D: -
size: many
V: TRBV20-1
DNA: TGCAGTGCTCACAGGGAAATCGGCATTCAGTACTTC
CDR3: CSAHREIGIQYF

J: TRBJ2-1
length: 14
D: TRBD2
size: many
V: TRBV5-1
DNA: TGCGCCAGCAGCCAAGCGGGGCCTACCCCTGAGCAGTTCTTC
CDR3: CASSQAGPTPEQFF

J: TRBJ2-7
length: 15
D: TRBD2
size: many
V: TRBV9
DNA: TGTGCCAGCAGTGGAGGGGAAGGGACTAGCGTCGAGCAGTACTTC
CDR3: CASSGGEGTSVEQYF

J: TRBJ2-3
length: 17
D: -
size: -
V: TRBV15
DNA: TGTGCCACCAGCAGCCAACTACGTCCTTTATTCACAGATACGCAGTATTTT
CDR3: CATSSQLRPLFTDTQYF

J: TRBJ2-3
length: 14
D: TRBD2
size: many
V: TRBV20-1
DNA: TGCAGTGCGGCGCGGGGGAGAGGCACAGATACGCAGTATTTT
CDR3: CSAARGRGTDTQYF

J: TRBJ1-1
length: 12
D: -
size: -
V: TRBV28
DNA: TGTGCCAGCAGGAGTTCGGGGTTTGAAGCTTTCTTT
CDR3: CASRSSGFEAFF

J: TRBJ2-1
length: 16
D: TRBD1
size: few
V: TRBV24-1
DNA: TGTGCCACCAGTGGTAGGACAGGGGGTCGCGGCAATGAGCAGTTCTTC
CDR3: CATSGRTGGRGNEQFF

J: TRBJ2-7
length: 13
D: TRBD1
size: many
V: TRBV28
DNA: TGCGCCAGCAGCTTGGACAGGGGATACGAGCAGTACTTC
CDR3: CASSLDRGYEQYF

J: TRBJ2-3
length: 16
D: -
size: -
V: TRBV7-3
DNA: TGTGCCAGCAGCTTTTTGGGCGGTTGGCCGCCAGATACGCAGTATTTT
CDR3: CASSFLGGWPPDTQYF

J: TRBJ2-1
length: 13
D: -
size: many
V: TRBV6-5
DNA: TGTGCCAGCAGTTACTCGGCATACAATGAGCAGTTCTTC
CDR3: CASSYSAYNEQFF

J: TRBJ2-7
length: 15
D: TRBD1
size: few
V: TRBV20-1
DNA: TGCAGTGCTAGACTTATCCGGGACAGGACCTACGAGCAGTACTTC
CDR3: CSARLIRDRTYEQYF

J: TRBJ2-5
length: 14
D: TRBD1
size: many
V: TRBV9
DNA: TGTGCCAGCAGCACCCGGGACAGGGGTGAGACCCAGTACTTC
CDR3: CASSTRDRGETQYF

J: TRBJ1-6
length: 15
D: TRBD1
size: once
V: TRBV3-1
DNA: TGTGCCAGCAGCCCCATGGGGGACAGCAATTCACCCCTCCACTTT
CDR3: CASSPMGDSNSPLHF

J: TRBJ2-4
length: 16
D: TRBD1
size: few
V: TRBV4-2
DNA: TGTGCCAGCAGCCAAGACCCGGGACAGGGGCTACGCATTCAGTACTTC
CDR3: CASSQDPGQGLRIQYF

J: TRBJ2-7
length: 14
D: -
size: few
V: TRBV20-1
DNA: TGCAGTGCTAGAGAGCCAGGGGGGAACTACGAGCAGTACTTC
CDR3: CSAREPGGNYEQYF

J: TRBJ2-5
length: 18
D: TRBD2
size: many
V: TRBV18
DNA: TGTGCCAGCTCACTATCCGGGACTAGCGGGAGGCGCCAAGAGACCCAGTACTTC
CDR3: CASSLSGTSGRRQETQYF

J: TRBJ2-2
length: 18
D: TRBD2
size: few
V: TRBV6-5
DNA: TGTGCCAGCAGTTACTTGGGACTAGCGGGGAAGGACACCGGGGAGCTGTTTTTT
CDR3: CASSYLGLAGKDTGELFF

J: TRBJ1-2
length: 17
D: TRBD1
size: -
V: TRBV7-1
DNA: TGTGCCAGCAGCTCACGTCCTAGACAGGGGAATAACTATGGCTACACCTTC
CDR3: CASSSRPRQGNNYGYTF

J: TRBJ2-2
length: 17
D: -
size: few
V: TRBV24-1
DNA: TGTGCCACCAGTGATTTGTTCGGTGAAACGAACACCGGGGAGCTGTTTTTT
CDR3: CATSDLFGETNTGELFF

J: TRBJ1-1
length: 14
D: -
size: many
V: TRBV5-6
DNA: TGTGCCAGCAGCTCGGACCGGTGGGGGACTGAAGCTTTCTTT
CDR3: CASSSDRWGTEAFF

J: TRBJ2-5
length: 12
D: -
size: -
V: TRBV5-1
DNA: TGCGCCAGCAGCTATGATCGAGAGACCCAGTACTTC
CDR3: CASSYDRETQYF

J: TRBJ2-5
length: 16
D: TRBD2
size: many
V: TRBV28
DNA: TGTGCCAGCAGTTTAGCGGGGGGTCCTGTCCAAGAGACCCAGTACTTC
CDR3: CASSLAGGPVQETQYF

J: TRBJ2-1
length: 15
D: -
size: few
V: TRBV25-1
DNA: TGTGCCAGCAGCGACACGGGGCGTGGGGGGAATGAGCAGTTCTTC
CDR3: CASSDTGRGGNEQFF

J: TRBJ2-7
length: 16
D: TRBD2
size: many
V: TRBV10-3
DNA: TGTGCCATCAGTGGTAACCTAGCGGGGGACCACTACGAGCAGTACTTC
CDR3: CAISGNLAGDHYEQYF

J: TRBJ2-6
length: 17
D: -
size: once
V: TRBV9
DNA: TGTGCCAGCAGCGCCCCCGGGAGATTTTCTGGGGCCAACGTCCTGACTTTC
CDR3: CASSAPGRFSGANVLTF

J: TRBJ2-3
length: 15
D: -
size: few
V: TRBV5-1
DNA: TGCGCCAGCAGCTTGGACTGGCGAAACACAGATACGCAGTATTTT
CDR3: CASSLDWRNTDTQYF

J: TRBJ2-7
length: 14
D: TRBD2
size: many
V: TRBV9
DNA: TGTGCCAGCAGCGTTACTAGCGGGAGCTACGAGCAGTACTTC
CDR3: CASSVTSGSYEQYF

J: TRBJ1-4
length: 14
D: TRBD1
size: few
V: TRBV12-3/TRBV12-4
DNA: TGTGCCAGCAGTTTCGGGACAGGGGGCGAAAAACTGTTTTTT
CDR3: CASSFGTGGEKLFF